The entry below describes one TCR beta chain. Its antigen is still unknown. A junction boundary mismatches the germline segment, possibly from a read error. Receptor amplification or capture employed 5' RACE. Sequenced on an Illumina HiSeq 2500. A second about 6 to 11 cycle PCR used a sample-barcoded 5' primer and a J-beta primer mix. Each TCR beta cDNA molecule received a unique molecular identifier from a template-switch 5' adaptor carrying 12 random nucleotides. At least 3 million CDR3-containing paired-end reads were obtained from each sample. First-strand cDNA was synthesized from all RNA with the Mint cDNA synthesis kit, primed by a TRBC-specific oligonucleotide. After uracil-DNA glycosylase treatment, a first 18-cycle PCR used universal primers M1SS and BC2_uni_R on all cDNA. In the paper's pipeline: Normalization of each sample was performed by random selection of 1 million high-quality reads, each carrying a distinct molecular identifier. Reads with shared molecular identifiers were discarded instead of being binned into consensus sequences. MiTCR, run with a Q25 quality threshold and the strictest error-elimination algorithm, handled CDR3 identification, clonotype clustering and error correction. A nonparametric unseen species model with Euler transformation was used to estimate a lower bound on total TCR beta diversity. TCRdb passed the public sequencing reads through fastp at Q25 and MiXCR, retaining productive beta sequences. Identical CDR3 protein sequences are pooled into one entry, listed with their most common genes and DNA. Here the V and J calls rest on TCRdb's processing, not on the authors' analysis. The sample yields about 830,000 distinct CDR3 sequences; nearly 60% were counted once. Roughly 22% of the sample comes from the top ten.

The CDR3 numbers 13 residues from cysteine through phenylalanine. The retained sequence is limited to the CDR3, 39 bases, with the frame set at the first base. From the germline V gene (reference sequence), CDR1 is SEHNR and CDR2 is FQNEAQ. These data come from a study of blood T cells in healthy people across ages (dated by TCRdb to between 2015 and 2017). Study-wide context: Template switching captured roughly one uniquely barcoded TCR beta cDNA molecule per two T cells in model experiments. The study measured age-related changes in TCR beta repertoire diversity using deep sequencing normalized with unique cDNA molecular identifiers. The donors were split into four age groups: young (average 16 years), middle-aged (39), aged (more than 60) and long-lived (82). Two additional independent replicas of 1 million unique cDNA reads from the same blood draw were analyzed for two donors (one aged 18 to 29 and one aged 80 or older). To avoid experimental bias, donors of different ages were distributed randomly across sequencing lanes.

Systemically healthy Caucasian individuals from Russia, 39 in total and aged about 6 to 95 years, were included as donors. Each donor gave approximately 9.3 milliliters of peripheral blood, collected into EDTA-treated Vacutainer tubes. Ficoll-Paque density-gradient centrifugation was used to isolate PBMCs, with at least 7 million per sample. Trizol reagent was used to extract total RNA from PBMCs, with at least 5 micrograms per sample. The percentages of naive CD45RAhigh/CD27high T cells were determined by flow cytometry on a PBMC aliquot from every donor. What the authors observed across the whole study: Because profiling used bulk unsorted PBMCs, naive and antigen-experienced compartments could not be compared conclusively. The long-lived group showed more naive CD4+ T cells, fewer expanded clones and increased TCR diversity than the aged group, suggesting age selection. Because the CMV infection status of the donors was unknown, age-related changes in expanded clonotypes may potentially have been confounded. As age increased, observed TCR beta diversity per million T cells dropped in a roughly linear way, and a significant reduction was already evident by age around 41. Observed TCR beta diversity correlated strongly with the percentage of naive T cells measured by flow cytometry. Estimates of total diversity based on one million sequenced T cells were considered lower bounds and underestimates.

The TCR sequence derives from a man aged 25 to 40 in good health. The V and J segments used are TRBV7-9 and TRBJ2-1; the D gene lacks a confident call. The specimen was blood. The DNA reads TGTGCCAGCAGCTCCGTTCCCTACAATGAGCGGTTCTTC. The translation is CASSSVPYNERFF.